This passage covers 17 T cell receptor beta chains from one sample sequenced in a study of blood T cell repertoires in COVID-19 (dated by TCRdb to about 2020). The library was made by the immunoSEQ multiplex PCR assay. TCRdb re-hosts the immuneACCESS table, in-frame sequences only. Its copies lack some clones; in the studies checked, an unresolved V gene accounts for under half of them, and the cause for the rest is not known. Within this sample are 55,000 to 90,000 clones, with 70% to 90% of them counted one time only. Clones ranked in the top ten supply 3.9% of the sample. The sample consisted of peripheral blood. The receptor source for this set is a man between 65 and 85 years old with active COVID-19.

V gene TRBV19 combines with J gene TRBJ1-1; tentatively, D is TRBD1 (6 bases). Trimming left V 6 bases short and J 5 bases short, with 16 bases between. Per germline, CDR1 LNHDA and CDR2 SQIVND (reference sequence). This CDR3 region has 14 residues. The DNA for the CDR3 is TGTGCCAGTAGCCACAGGGCCCCGGGGACTGAAGCTTTCTTT. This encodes CASSHRAPGTEAFF.

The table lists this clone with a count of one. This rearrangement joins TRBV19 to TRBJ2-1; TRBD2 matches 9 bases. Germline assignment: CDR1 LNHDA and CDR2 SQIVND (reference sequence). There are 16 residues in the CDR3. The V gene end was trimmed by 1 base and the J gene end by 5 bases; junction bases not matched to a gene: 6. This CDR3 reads CASSIGASGVHNEQFF. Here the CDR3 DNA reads TGTGCCAGTAGTATAGGGGCTAGCGGGGTCCACAATGAGCAGTTCTTC. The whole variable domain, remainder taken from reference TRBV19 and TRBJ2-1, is DGGITQSPKYLFRKEGQNVTLSCEQNLNHDAMYWYRQDPGQGLRLIYYSQIVNDFQKGDIAEGYSVSREKKESFPLTVTSAQKNPTAFYLCASSIGASGVHNEQFFGPGTRLTVL.

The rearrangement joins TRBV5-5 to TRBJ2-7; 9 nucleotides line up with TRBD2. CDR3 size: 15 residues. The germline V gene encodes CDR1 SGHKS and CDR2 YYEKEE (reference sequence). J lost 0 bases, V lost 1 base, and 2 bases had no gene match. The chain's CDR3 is CASSLSGGRSYEQYF. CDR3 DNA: TGTGCCAGCAGCTTGAGCGGGGGGCGCTCCTACGAGCAGTACTTC. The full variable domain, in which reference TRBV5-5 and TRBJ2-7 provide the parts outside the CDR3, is DAGVTQSPTHLIKTRGQQVTLRCSPISGHKSVSWYQQVLGQGPQFIFQYYEKEERGRGNFPDRFSARQFPNYSSELNVNALLLGDSALYLCASSLSGGRSYEQYFGPGTRLTVT.

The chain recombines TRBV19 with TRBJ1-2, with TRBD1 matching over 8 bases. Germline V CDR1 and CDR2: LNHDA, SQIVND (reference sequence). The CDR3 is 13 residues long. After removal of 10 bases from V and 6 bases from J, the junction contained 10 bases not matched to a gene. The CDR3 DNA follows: TGTGCCACCGAGACCAAACAGGGGGATGGCTACACCTTC. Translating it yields CATETKQGDGYTF.

Here the CDR3 DNA reads TGTGCCAGCAGCTTGGGCCCCGCCGGACAGGTAGTTGCAACTAATGAAAAACTGTTTTTT. Encoded protein: CASSLGPAGQVVATNEKLFF. This chain connects TRBV5-5 to TRBJ1-4; 7 positions agree with TRBD1. The CDR3 loop spans 20 amino acids. The ends lost 0 bases at V and 0 bases at J; junction bases unmatched: 14. Per germline, CDR1 SGHKS and CDR2 YYEKEE (reference sequence).

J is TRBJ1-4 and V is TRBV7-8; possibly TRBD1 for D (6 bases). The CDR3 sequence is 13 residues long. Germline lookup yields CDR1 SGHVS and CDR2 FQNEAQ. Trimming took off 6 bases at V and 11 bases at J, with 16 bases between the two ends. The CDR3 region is CASRPQKGGKLFF. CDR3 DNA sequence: TGTGCCAGCAGGCCCCAAAAGGGGGGGAAACTGTTTTTT.

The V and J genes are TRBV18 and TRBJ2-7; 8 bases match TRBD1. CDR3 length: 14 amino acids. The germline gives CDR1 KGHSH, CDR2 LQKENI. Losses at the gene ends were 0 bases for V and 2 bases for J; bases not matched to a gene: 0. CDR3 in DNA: TGTGCCAGCTCACCACCGACAGGGGCCTACGAGCAGTACTTC. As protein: CASSPPTGAYEQYF.

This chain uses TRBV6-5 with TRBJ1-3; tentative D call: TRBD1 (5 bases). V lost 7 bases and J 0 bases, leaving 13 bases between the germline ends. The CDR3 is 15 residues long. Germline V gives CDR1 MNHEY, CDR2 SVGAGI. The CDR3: CASTLTVSSGNTIYF. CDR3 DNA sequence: TGTGCCAGCACCCTGACAGTGAGCTCTGGAAACACCATATATTTT.

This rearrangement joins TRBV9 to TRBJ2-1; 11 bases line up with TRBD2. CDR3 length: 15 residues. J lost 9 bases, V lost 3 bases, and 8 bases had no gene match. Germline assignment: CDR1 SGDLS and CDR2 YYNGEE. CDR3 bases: TGTGCCAGCAGCGGTAGCGGGAGGGGACAGGGTGAGCAGTTCTTC. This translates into CASSGSGRGQGEQFF.

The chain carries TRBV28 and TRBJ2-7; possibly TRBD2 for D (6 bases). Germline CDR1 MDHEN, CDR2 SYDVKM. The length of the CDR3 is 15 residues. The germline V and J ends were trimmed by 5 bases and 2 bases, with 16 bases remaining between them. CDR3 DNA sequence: TGTGCCAGCAGTCCCCACGGGACTGCAACCTACGAGCAGTACTTC. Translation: CASSPHGTATYEQYF.

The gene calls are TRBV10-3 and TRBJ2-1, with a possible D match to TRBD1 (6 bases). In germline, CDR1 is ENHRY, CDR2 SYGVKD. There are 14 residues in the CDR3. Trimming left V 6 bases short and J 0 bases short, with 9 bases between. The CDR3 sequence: CAIRQGLSYNEQFF. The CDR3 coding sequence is TGTGCCATCAGGCAGGGGCTCTCCTACAATGAGCAGTTCTTC.

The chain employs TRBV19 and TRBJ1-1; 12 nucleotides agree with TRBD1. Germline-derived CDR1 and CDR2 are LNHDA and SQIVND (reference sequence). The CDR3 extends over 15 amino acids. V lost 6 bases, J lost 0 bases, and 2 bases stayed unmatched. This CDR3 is CASRGTGGLNTEAFF. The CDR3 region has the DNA TGTGCCAGTAGAGGGACAGGGGGCTTGAACACTGAAGCTTTCTTT. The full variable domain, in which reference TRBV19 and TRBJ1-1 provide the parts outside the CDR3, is DGGITQSPKYLFRKEGQNVTLSCEQNLNHDAMYWYRQDPGQGLRLIYYSQIVNDFQKGDIAEGYSVSREKKESFPLTVTSAQKNPTAFYLCASRGTGGLNTEAFFGQGTRLTVV.

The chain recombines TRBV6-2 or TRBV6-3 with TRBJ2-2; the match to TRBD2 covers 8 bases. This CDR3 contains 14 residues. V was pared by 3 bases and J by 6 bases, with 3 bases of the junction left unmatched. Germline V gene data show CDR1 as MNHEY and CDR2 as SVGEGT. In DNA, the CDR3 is TGTGCCAGCAGTTATCCCGGGGGGGCCGGGGAGCTGTTTTTT. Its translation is CASSYPGGAGELFF.

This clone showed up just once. CDR3 sequence reads: CASSLEDYRTQYF. In DNA form, the CDR3 reads TGTGCCAGCAGCTTGGAGGACTACCGTACGCAGTATTTT. The chain recombines TRBV7-3 with TRBJ2-3, with a weak D call TRBD2 (6 bases). V was trimmed by 3 bases and J by 8 bases, leaving 12 bases between them. The CDR3 is 13 residues long. CDR1 is SGHTA, CDR2 FQGTGA, per germline.

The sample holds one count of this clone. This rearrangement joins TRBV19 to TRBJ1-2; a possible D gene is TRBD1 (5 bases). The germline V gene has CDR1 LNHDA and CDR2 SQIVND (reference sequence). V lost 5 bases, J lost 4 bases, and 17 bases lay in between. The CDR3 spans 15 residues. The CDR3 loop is CASSPGPGGVYGYTF. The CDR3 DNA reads TGTGCCAGTAGTCCCGGGCCCGGGGGTGTCTATGGCTACACCTTC.

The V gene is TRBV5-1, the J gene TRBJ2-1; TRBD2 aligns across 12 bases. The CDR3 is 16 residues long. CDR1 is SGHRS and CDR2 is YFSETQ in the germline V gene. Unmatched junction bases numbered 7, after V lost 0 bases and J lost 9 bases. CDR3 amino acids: CASSLGPLAGGGEQFF. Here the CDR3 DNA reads TGCGCCAGCAGCTTGGGCCCCCTAGCGGGAGGGGGTGAGCAGTTCTTC.

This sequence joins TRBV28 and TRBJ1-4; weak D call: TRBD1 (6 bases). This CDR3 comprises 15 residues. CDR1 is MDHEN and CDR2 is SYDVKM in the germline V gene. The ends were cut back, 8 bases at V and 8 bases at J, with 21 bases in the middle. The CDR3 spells CASEPNTGLREKLFF. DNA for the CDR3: TGTGCCAGCGAACCGAATACAGGGCTCAGAGAAAAACTGTTTTTT.